This TCR beta chain originates from a study of T cells in Graves' hyperthyroidism and ophthalmopathy. The study's findings and limits: The model identified upcoming ophthalmopathy a median approximately six months ahead of onset.

Amplified TCR beta CDR3 regions came from RNA transcripts. The HTBI set primed first-round TCR CDR3 RT-PCR. A single record per CDR3 protein comes from TCRdb applying MiXCR to the multiplex PCR reads. This table has approximately 430,000 distinct CDR3 sequences, under 15% appearing once. This clonotype has at least ten counts. What it binds is not known. Exclusion of patients followed from uncontrolled infection, other autoimmune disease, pregnancy or lactation. The diagnostic basis comprised clinical symptoms, serum thyroxine and TRAb, thyroid ultrasound and orbital computed tomography. This sample holds PBMCs from less than 11 ml fresh peripheral blood. The ends lost 4 bases at V and 3 bases at J; junction bases unmatched: 6. The CDR3 is made up of 15 amino acids. Germline V gene sequence: CDR1 ENHRY, CDR2 SYGVKD.

This chain joins TRBV10-3 and TRBJ2-1; 7 nucleotides agree with TRBD2. Sequenced input: blood. The receptor's source is a man in his late teens or twenties with Graves' ophthalmopathy. As DNA, the CDR3 is TGTGCCATCAGTGTGTGGGCTAGCGGCTACAATGAGCAGTTCTTC. Its protein is CAISVWASGYNEQFF.